This T cell receptor beta chain emerged from a study of T cell responses to AZD1222 COVID-19 vaccine. This clone was observed a handful of times. The antigen is not known. The study's findings and limits: Among the donors, most were white British and more were female, and clonal diversity was possibly underestimated.

V was pared by 2 bases and J by 1 base, with 2 bases of the junction left unmatched. CDR3 size: 15 residues. CDR1 is LGHNA, CDR2 YSLEER, per germline. Method: immunoSEQ multiplex PCR; TCRdb's copy keeps in-frame clones and lacks some. Here the sample spans about 130,000 clones, 90% being singletons. The receptor's source is an adult in good health. The gene calls are TRBV4-3 and TRBJ2-5; TRBD2 agrees at 9 bases. The sequencing used peripheral blood, collected on day 0 of AZD1222 vaccination. The CDR3 nucleotides are TGCGCCAGCAGCCAACTGCGGGGGGGCCAAGAGACCCAGTACTTC. This gives the protein CASSQLRGGQETQYF.